This TCR beta chain was recovered during a study of blood T cell repertoires in COVID-19. Study-level information: The United States, Italy and Spain provided the acute and convalescent COVID-19 samples. Nucleic acid was either cDNA or gDNA, and it came from T cells, B-cell-depleted T cells, or PBMCs.

Original analysis: It was from reference gene primer amplification that nucleated cell counts were estimated. Only in-frame clones appear in the TCRdb table, and some are missing; sequencing was by immunoSEQ multiplex PCR. V and J calls and clone size follow that table, whereas D and trimming were derived from the DNA. The profile covers over 45,000 clones, with around 80% appearing a single time and around 8.7% taken by the ten largest. Germline CDR1 is KGHDR and CDR2 is SFDVKD. The V gene lost 2 bases and the J gene lost 2 bases, with 14 bases spanning the gap. The CDR3 loop spans 16 amino acids. Specimen: peripheral blood. The genes are TRBV24-1 and TRBJ2-5, with D maybe TRBD2 (5 bases). The origin of this receptor is a woman of 80 years or more with acute or convalescent COVID-19. The CDR3 here is CATSDSRRRLQETQYF. In nucleotides, the CDR3 is TGTGCCACCAGTGATTCAAGGCGGAGGCTTCAAGAGACCCAGTACTTC.